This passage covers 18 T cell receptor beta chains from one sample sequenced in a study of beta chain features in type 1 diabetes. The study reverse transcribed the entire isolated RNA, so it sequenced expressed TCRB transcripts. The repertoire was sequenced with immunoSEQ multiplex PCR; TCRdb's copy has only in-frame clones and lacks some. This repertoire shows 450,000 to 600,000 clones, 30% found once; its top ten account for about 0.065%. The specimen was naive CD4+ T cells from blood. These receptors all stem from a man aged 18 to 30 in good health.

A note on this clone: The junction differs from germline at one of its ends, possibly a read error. The CDR3 loop is CASTLRAGALFGKYF. The CDR3 DNA is TGTGCCAGCACCTTGAGAGCGGGAGCCTTGTTCGGAAAGTACTTC. The chain links TRBV5-6 to TRBJ2-7; 8 bases align to TRBD2. In germline, CDR1 is SGHDT, CDR2 YYEEEE. The CDR3 length is 15 residues.

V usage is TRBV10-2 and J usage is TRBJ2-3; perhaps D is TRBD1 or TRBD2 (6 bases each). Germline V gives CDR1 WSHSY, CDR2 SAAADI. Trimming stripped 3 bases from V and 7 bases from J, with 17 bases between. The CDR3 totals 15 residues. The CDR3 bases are TGCGCCAGCAGTGAAGGGGGGATACGTGTGAATACGCAGTATTTT. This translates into CASSEGGIRVNTQYF.

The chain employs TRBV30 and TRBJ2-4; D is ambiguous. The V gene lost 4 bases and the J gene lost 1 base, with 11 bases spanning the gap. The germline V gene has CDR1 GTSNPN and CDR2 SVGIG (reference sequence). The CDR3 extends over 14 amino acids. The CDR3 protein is CAWIGQSAKNIQYF. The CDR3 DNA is TGTGCCTGGATAGGCCAGTCCGCCAAAAACATTCAGTACTTC.

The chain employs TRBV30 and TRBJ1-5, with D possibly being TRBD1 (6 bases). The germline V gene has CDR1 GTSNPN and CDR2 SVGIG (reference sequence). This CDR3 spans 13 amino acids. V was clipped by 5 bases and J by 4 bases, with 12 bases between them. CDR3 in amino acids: CAWSPQGNQPQHF. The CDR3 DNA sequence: TGTGCCTGGTCACCGCAGGGGAATCAGCCCCAGCATTTT.

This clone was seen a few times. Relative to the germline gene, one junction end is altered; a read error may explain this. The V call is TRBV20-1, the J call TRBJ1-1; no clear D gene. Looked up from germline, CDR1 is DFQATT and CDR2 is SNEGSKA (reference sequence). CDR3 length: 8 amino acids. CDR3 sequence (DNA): TGCAGTGCGTCGGACGGTCCCTTC. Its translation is CSASDGPF.

CDR3: CASSMVGSENEQFF. CDR3 coding DNA: TGTGCCAGCAGCATGGTCGGGTCTGAGAATGAGCAGTTCTTC. V usage is TRBV5-4 and J usage is TRBJ2-1; no clear D gene. This CDR3 is built from 14 residues. V lost 4 bases and J lost 7, with 15 bases in between. Germline CDR1 reads SGHNT; CDR2 reads YYREEE (reference sequence).

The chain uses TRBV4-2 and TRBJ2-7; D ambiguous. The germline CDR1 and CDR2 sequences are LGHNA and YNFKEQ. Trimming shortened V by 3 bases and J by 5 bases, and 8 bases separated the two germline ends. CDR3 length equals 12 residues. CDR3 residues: CASSQRRDEQYF. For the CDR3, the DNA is TGTGCCAGCAGCCAGCGAAGGGACGAGCAGTACTTC.

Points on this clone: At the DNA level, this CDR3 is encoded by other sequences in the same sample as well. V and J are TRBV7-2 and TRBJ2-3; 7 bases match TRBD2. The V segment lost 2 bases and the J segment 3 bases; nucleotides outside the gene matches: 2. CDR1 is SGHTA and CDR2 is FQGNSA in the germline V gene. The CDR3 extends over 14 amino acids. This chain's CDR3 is CASSLSLATDTQYF. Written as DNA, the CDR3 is TGTGCCAGCAGCTTATCACTAGCGACAGATACGCAGTATTTT.

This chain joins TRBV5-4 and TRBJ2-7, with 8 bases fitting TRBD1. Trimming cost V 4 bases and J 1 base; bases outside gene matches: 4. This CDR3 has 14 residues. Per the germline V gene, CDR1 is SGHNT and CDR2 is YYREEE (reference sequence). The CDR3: CASSKRQGSYEQYF. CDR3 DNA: TGTGCCAGCAGCAAGCGACAGGGGTCCTACGAGCAGTACTTC.

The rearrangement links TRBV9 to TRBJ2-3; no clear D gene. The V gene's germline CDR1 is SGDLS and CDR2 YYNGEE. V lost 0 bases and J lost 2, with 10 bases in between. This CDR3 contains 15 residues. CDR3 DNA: TGTGCCAGCAGCGTAGTTGGCAGTGCCACAGATACGCAGTATTTT. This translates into CASSVVGSATDTQYF. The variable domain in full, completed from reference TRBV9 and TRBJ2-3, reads DSGVTQTPKHLITATGQRVTLRCSPRSGDLSVYWYQQSLDQGLQFLIQYYNGEERAKGNILERFSAQQFPDLHSELNLSSLELGDSALYFCASSVVGSATDTQYFGPGTRLTVL.

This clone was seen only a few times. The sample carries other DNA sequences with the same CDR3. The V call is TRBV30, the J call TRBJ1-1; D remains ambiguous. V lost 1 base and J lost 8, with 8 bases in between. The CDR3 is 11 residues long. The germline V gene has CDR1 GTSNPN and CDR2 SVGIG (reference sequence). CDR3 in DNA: TGTGCCTGGAGTGGACGACTAGAAGCTTTCTTT. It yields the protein CAWSGRLEAFF.

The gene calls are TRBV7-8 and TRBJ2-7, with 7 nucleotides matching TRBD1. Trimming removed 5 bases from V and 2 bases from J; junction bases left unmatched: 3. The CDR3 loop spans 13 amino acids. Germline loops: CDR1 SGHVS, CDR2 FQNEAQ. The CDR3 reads CASSRDSTYEQYF. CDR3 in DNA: TGTGCCAGCAGCCGGGACAGCACCTACGAGCAGTACTTC.

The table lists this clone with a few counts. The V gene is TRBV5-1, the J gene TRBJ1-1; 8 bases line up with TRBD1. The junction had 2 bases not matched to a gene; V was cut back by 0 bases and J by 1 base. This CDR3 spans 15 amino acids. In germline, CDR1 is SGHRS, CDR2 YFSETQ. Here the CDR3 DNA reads TGCGCCAGCAGCTTGGAAGGACAGGGGAACACTGAAGCTTTCTTT. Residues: CASSLEGQGNTEAFF.

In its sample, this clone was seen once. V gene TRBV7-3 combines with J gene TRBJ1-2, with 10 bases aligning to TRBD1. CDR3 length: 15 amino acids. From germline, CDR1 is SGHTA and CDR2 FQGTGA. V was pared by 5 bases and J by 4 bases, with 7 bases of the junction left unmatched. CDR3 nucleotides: TGTGCCAGCAGCCCGGGGACAGGGGCCAGCTATGGCTACACCTTC. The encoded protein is CASSPGTGASYGYTF.

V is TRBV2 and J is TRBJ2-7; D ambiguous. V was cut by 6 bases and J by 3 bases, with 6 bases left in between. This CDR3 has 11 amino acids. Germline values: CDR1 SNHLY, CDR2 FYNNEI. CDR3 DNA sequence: TGTGCCAGCAGCTATATCTACGAGCAGTACTTC. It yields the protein CASSYIYEQYF. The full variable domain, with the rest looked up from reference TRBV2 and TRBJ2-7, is EPEVTQTPSHQVTQMGQEVILRCVPISNHLYFYWYRQILGQKVEFLVSFYNNEISEKSEIFDDQFSVERPDGSNFTLKIRSTKLEDSAMYFCASSYIYEQYFGPGTRLTVT.

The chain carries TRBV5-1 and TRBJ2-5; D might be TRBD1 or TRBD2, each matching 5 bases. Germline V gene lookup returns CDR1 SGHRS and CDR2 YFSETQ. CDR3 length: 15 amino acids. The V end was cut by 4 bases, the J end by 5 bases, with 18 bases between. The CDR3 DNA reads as TGCGCCAGCAGCCCGGATATCTTGGGGGAGGAGACCCAGTACTTC. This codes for CASSPDILGEETQYF.

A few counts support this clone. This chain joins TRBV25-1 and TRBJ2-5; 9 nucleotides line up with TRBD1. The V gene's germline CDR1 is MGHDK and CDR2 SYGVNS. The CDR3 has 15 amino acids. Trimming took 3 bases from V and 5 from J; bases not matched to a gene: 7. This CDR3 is CASSDPGQGQETQYF. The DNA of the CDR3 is TGTGCCAGCAGTGACCCGGGACAGGGTCAGGAGACCCAGTACTTC.

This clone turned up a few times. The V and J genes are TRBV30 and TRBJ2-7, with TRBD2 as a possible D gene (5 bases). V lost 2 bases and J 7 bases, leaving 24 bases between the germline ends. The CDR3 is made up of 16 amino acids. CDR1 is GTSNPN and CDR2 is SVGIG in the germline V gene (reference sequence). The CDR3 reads CAWSPTLASRSEEQYF. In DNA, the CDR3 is TGTGCCTGGAGTCCAACCCTGGCTAGCAGATCTGAAGAGCAGTACTTC.